The rows below give T cell receptor beta chains drawn from one sample of a study of response to subunit inactivated influenza vaccine. TCRdb passed the RT-PCR reads through MiXCR, listing each CDR3 protein once. The sample yields 500,000 to 750,000 distinct CDR3 sequences, approximately 14% seen once. The starting material was PBMCs from blood, obtained 11 to 12 days after vaccination. These receptors came from a man aged 50 to 60 who received an inactivated influenza vaccine. CDR3s include the opening cysteine and the closing phenylalanine or tryptophan. D genes are given only for firm matches. Clone size is stated in some rows and not others, as once, few, many or a class when expanded.

d_gene	v_gene	abundance	j_gene	CDR3nt	CDR3aa
NA	TRBV6-1	NA	TRBJ1-6	TGTGCCAGCAGTGAAGGGGGGGGACTTTTAGTAAATTCACCCCTCCACTTT	CASSEGGGLLVNSPLHF
NA	TRBV27	once	TRBJ1-3	TGTGCCAGCAGTTTATCGCGGGTTCCCGGAGCTGGAAACACCATATATTTT	CASSLSRVPGAGNTIYF
TRBD1	TRBV5-1	NA	TRBJ1-6	TGCGCCAGCAGCTTGAAGCAGGGGGCCGGGTCACCCCTCCACTTT	CASSLKQGAGSPLHF
TRBD2	TRBV11-2	NA	TRBJ2-1	TGTGCCAGCAGCTTAGTCGGTAGCGGGGGGATTAGCTCCTACAATGAGCAGTTCTTC	CASSLVGSGGISSYNEQFF
TRBD2	TRBV2	NA	TRBJ2-1	TGTGCCAGCAGGGCTCTAGCGGGGGCGGGGAGTGAGCAGTTCTTC	CASRALAGAGSEQFF
NA	TRBV7-9	few	TRBJ2-1	TGTGCCAGCAGCTTAGCCGACCCCACCTACAATGAGCAGTTCTTC	CASSLADPTYNEQFF
NA	TRBV18	few	TRBJ2-2	TGTGCCAGCTCACCTTTCCAGGATGGAACCGGGGAGCTGTTTTTT	CASSPFQDGTGELFF
TRBD2	TRBV19	NA	TRBJ2-1	TGTGCCAGTACCTTGCTAGCGGGGGGGGGAAAATCCTACAATGAGCAGTTCTTC	CASTLLAGGGKSYNEQFF
TRBD1	TRBV7-2	few	TRBJ1-2	TGTGCCAGCAGCCAAGGGACAGCTCCGTATGGCTACACCTTC	CASSQGTAPYGYTF
NA	TRBV14	NA	TRBJ2-2	TGTGCCAGCAGGATAAGCCCCACCGGGGAGCTGTTTTTT	CASRISPTGELFF
NA	TRBV30	few	TRBJ2-1	TGTGCCTGGAGTTTCGGGGCAGGGGATCCCAATGAGCAGTTCTTC	CAWSFGAGDPNEQFF
NA	TRBV10-3	NA	TRBJ1-3	TGTGCCATCAGTGAGTCCAGGTCCGGAAACACCATATATTTT	CAISESRSGNTIYF
NA	TRBV6-1	few	TRBJ2-5	TGTGCCAGCAGCCCCCGACAGTTCCAAGAGACCCAGTACTTC	CASSPRQFQETQYF
NA	TRBV6-2/TRBV6-3	few	TRBJ2-7	TGTGCCAGCAGTCCCCGTTACTACGAGCAGTACTTC	CASSPRYYEQYF
NA	TRBV7-9	NA	TRBJ2-7	TGTGCCAGCAGCTTAGATCAGCCCGGTGTTTACGAGCAGTACTTC	CASSLDQPGVYEQYF
NA	TRBV19	NA	TRBJ1-5	TGTGCCAGTAGTATGAAGGGGAATCAGCCCCAGCATTTT	CASSMKGNQPQHF
TRBD1	TRBV7-2	few	TRBJ1-5	TGTGCCAGCAGCCCCAGGGGGCTCAATCAGCCCCAGCATTTT	CASSPRGLNQPQHF
NA	TRBV12-3/TRBV12-4	NA	TRBJ1-6	TGTGCCAGCAGTTTAGGGTCCAGTAATTCACCCCTCCACTTT	CASSLGSSNSPLHF
TRBD2	TRBV11-1	NA	TRBJ2-1	TGTGCCAGCAGCCCACTCGGAGGGTATACCGGGACTAGCGGTAACAATGAGCAGTTCTTC	CASSPLGGYTGTSGNNEQFF
NA	TRBV30	few	TRBJ1-1	TGTGCCTGTAAGGGGATAGGGGGTACTGAAGCTTTCTTT	CACKGIGGTEAFF
TRBD2	TRBV12-3/TRBV12-4	many	TRBJ2-2	TGTGCCAGCAGCCCCAGGACTAGCGGGGGCGGGACCGGGGAGCTGTTTTTT	CASSPRTSGGGTGELFF
NA	TRBV11-2	few	TRBJ2-1	TGTGCCAGCAGCTTATTTTACTTTGGACGGGGCGGGGAAGAGCAGTTCTTC	CASSLFYFGRGGEEQFF
TRBD2	TRBV27	few	TRBJ2-1	TGTGCCAGCAGTTTATCGGCCAGCGGGAGTACCTATGAGCAGTTCTTC	CASSLSASGSTYEQFF